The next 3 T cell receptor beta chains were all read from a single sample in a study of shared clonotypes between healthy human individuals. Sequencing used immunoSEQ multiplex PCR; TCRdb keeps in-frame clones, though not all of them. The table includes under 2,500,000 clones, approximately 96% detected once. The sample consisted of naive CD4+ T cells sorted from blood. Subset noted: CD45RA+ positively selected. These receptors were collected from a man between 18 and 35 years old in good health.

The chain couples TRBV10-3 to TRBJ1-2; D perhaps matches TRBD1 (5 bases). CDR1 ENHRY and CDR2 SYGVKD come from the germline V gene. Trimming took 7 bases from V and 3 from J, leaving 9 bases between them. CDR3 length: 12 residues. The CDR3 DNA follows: TGTGCCATCACCGACAGTCACTATGGCTACACCTTC. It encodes CAITDSHYGYTF.

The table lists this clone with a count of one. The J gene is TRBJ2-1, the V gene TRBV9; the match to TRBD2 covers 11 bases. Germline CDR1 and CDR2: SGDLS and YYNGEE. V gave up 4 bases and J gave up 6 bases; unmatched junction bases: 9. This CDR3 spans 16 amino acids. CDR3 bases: TGTGCCAGCAGCCGTGGCTTTAGCGGGAGGGGCAATGAGCAGTTCTTC. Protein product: CASSRGFSGRGNEQFF. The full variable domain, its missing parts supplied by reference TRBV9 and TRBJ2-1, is DSGVTQTPKHLITATGQRVTLRCSPRSGDLSVYWYQQSLDQGLQFLIQYYNGEERAKGNILERFSAQQFPDLHSELNLSSLELGDSALYFCASSRGFSGRGNEQFFGPGTRLTVL.

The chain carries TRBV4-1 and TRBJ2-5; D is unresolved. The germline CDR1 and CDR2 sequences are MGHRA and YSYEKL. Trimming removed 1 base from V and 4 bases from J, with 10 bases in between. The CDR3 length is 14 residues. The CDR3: CASSQVGRGETQYF. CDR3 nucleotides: TGCGCCAGCAGCCAAGTAGGTCGAGGAGAGACCCAGTACTTC.